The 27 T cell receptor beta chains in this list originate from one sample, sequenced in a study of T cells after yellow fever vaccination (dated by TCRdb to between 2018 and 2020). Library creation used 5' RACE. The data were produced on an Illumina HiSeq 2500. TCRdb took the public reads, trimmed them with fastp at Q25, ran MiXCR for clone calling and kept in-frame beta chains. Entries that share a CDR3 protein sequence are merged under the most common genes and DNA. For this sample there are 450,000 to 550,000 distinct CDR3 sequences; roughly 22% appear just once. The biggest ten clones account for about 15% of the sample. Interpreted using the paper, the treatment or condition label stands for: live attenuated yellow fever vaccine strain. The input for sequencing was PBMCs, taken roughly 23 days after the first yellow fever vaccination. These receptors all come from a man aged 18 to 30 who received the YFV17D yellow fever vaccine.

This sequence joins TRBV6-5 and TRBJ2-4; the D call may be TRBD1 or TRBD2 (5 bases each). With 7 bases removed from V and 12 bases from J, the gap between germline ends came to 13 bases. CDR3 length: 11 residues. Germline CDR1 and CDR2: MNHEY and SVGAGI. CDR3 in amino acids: CASNRDPNQYF. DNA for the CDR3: TGTGCCAGCAACCGGGACCCTAATCAGTACTTC.

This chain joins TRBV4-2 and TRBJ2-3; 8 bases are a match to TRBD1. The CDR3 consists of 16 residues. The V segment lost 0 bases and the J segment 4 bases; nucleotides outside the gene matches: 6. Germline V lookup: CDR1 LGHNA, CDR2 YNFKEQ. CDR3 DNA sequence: TGTGCCAGCAGCCAAGATCGGCAGGGGGCCGCAGATACGCAGTATTTT. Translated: CASSQDRQGAADTQYF.

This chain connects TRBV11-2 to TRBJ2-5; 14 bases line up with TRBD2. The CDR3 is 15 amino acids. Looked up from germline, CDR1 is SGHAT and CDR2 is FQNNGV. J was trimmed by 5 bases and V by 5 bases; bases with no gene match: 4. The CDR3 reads CASSMGLAGDETQYF. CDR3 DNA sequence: TGTGCCAGCAGCATGGGACTAGCGGGGGATGAGACCCAGTACTTC. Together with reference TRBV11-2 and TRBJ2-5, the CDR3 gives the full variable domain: EAGVAQSPRYKIIEKRQSVAFWCNPISGHATLYWYQQILGQGPKLLIQFQNNGVVDDSQLPKDRFSAERLKGVDSTLKIQPAKLEDSAVYLCASSMGLAGDETQYFGPGTRLLVL.

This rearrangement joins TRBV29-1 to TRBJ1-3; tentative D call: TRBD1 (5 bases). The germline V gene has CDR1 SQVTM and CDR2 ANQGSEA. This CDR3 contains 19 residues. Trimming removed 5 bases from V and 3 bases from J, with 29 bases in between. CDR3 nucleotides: TGCAGCGTTAAAACCGGGACCACATCCCCAACCAAGCGTGGAAACACCATATATTTT. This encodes CSVKTGTTSPTKRGNTIYF.

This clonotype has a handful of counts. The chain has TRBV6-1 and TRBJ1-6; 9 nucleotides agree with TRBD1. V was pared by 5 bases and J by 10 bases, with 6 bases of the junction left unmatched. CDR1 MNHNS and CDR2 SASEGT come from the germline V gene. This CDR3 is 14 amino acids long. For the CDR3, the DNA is TGTGCCAGCAGTACCGGGACAGGGCCCTCACCCCTCCACTTT. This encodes CASSTGTGPSPLHF.

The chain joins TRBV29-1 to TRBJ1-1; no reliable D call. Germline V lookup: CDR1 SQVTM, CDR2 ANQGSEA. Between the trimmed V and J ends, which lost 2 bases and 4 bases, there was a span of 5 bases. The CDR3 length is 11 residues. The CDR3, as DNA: TGCAGCGTTGAACGGCCCACTGAAGCTTTCTTT. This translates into CSVERPTEAFF.

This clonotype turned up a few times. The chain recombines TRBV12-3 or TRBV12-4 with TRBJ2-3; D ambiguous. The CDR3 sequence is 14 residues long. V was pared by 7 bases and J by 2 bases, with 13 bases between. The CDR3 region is CASTTTSYTDTQYF. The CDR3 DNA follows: TGTGCCAGCACCACGACAAGCTACACAGATACGCAGTATTTT.

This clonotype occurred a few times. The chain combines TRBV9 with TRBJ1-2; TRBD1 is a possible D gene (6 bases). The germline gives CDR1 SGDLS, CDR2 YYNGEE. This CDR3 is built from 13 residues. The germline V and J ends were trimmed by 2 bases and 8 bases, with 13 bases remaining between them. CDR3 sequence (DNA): TGTGCCAGCAGCGTCCAGGGGATCAGCGGCTACACCTTC. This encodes CASSVQGISGYTF.

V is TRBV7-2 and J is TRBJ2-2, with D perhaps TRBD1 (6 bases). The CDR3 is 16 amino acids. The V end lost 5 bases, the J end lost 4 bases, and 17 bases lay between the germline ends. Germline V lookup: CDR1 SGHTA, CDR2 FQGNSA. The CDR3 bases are TGTGCCAGCAGCCCCTACCAGGGGCGCGGCACCGGGGAGCTGTTTTTT. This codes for CASSPYQGRGTGELFF.

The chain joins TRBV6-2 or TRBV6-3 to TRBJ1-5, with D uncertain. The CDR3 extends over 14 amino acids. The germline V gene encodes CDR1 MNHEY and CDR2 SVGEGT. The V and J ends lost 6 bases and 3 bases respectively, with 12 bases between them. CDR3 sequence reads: CASRMIRNNQPQHF. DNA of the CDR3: TGTGCCAGCAGGATGATAAGGAACAATCAGCCCCAGCATTTT.

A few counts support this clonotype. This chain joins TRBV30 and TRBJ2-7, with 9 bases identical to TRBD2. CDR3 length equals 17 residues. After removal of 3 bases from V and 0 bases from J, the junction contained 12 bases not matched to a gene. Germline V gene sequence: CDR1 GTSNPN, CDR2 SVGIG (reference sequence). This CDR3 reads CAWRALIASGVSYEQYF. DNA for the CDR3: TGTGCCTGGAGAGCCCTTATAGCTAGCGGGGTCTCCTACGAGCAGTACTTC.

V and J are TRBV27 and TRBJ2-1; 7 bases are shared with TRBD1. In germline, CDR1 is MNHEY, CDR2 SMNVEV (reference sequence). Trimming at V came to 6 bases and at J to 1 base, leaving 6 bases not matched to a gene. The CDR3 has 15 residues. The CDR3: CASRRDRVSYNEQFF. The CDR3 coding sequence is TGTGCCAGCAGGAGAGACAGGGTTTCCTACAATGAGCAGTTCTTC.

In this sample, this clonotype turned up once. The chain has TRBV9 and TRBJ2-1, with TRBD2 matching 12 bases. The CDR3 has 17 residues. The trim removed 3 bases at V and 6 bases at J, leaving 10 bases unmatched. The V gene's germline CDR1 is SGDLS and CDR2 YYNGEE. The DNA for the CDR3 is TGTGCCAGCAGCGCAGCTTTAACTAGCGGGGGGATCAATGAGCAGTTCTTC. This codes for CASSAALTSGGINEQFF.

The CDR3 loop reads CASSLHEGGSSGNTIYF. For the CDR3, the DNA is TGTGCCAGCAGCCTCCACGAAGGGGGGAGCTCTGGAAACACCATATATTTT. The chain couples TRBV14 to TRBJ1-3; TRBD1 is a possible D gene (6 bases). The CDR3 is made up of 17 amino acids. V was trimmed by 4 bases and J by 0 bases, leaving 16 bases between them. CDR1 SGHDN and CDR2 FVKESK come from the germline V gene.

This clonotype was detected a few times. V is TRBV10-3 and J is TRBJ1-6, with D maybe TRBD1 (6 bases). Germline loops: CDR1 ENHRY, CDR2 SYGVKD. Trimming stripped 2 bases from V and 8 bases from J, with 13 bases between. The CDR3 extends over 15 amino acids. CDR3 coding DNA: TGTGCCATCAGTGAGCGACGGGAGGGGGATTCACCCCTCCACTTT. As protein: CAISERREGDSPLHF.

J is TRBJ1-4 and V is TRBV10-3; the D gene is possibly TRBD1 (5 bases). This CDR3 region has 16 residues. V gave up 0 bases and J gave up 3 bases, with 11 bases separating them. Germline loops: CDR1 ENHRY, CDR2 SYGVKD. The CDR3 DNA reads TGTGCCATCAGTGAGTCTGGCCGGGGGGCTAATGAAAAACTGTTTTTT. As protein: CAISESGRGANEKLFF.

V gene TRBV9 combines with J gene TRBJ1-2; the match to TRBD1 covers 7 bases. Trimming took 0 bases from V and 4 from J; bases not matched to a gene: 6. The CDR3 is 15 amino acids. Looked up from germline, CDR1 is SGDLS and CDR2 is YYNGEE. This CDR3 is CASSVVEGASYGYTF. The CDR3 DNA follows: TGTGCCAGCAGCGTAGTCGAGGGGGCGAGCTATGGCTACACCTTC.

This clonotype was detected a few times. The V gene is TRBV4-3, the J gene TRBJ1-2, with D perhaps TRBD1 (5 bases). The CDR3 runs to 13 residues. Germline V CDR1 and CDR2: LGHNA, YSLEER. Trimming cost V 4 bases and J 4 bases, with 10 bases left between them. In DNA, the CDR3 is TGCGCCAGCAGCCGGGACGGTCTCTATGGCTACACCTTC. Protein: CASSRDGLYGYTF.

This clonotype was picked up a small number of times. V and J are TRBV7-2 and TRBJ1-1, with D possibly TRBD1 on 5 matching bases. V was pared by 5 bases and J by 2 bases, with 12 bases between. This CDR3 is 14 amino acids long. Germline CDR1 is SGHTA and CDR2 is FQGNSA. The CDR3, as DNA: TGTGCCAGCAGCCTTGGGGCCCGAAACACTGAAGCTTTCTTT. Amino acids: CASSLGARNTEAFF.

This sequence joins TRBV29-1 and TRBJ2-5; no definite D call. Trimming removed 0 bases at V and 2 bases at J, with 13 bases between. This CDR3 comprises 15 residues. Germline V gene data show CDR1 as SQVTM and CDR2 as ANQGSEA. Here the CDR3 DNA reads TGCAGCGTTGAAGATCGCAGGAAACCTCAAGAGACCCAGTACTTC. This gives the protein CSVEDRRKPQETQYF.

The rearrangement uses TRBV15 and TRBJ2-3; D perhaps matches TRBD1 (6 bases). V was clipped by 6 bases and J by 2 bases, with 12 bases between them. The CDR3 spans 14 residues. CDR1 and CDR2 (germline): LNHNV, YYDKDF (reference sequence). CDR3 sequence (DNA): TGTGCCACCAGAAGTAACAGGGTCACAGATACGCAGTATTTT. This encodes CATRSNRVTDTQYF.

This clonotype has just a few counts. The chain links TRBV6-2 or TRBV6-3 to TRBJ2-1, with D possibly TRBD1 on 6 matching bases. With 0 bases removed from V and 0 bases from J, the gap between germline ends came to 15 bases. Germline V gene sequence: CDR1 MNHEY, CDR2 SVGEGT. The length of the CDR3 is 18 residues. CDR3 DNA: TGTGCCAGCAGTTACTCTCTTGGGGGCGGACTCTCCTACAATGAGCAGTTCTTC. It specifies CASSYSLGGGLSYNEQFF.

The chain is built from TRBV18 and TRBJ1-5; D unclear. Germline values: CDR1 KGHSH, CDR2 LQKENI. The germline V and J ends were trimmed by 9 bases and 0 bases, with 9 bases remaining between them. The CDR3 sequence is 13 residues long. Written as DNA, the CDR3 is TGTGCCAGTGTTGAATATAGCAATCAGCCCCAGCATTTT. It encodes CASVEYSNQPQHF. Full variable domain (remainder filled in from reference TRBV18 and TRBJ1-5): NAGVMQNPRHLVRRRGQEARLRCSPMKGHSHVYWYRQLPEEGLKFMVYLQKENIIDESGMPKERFSAEFPKEGPSILRIQQVVRGDSAAYFCASVEYSNQPQHFGDGTRLSIL.

CDR3 residues: CASSWSTGNTEAFF. In DNA form, the CDR3 reads TGTGCCAGCAGCTGGTCGACAGGGAACACTGAAGCTTTCTTT. The chain is built from TRBV7-9 and TRBJ1-1, with D perhaps TRBD1 (6 bases). Germline V gene sequence: CDR1 SEHNR, CDR2 FQNEAQ (reference sequence). CDR3 size: 14 residues. The V gene lost 4 bases and the J gene lost 1 base, with 10 bases spanning the gap. Drawing the rest from reference TRBV7-9 and TRBJ1-1, the complete variable domain is DTGVSQNPRHKITKRGQNVTFRCDPISEHNRLYWYRQTLGQGPEFLTYFQNEAQLEKSRLLSDRFSAERPKGSFSTLEIQRTEQGDSAMYLCASSWSTGNTEAFFGQGTRLTVV.

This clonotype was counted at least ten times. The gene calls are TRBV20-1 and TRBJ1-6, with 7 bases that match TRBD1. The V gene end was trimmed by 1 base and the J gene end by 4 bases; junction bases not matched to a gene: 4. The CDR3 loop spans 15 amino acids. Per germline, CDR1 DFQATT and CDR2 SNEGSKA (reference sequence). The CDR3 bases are TGCAGTGCTAGAGGACAACAGGGGTATAATTCACCCCTCCACTTT. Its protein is CSARGQQGYNSPLHF.

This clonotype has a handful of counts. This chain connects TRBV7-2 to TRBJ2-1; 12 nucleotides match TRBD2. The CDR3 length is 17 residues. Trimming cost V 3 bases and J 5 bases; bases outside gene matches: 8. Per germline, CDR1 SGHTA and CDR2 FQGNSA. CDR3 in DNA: TGTGCCAGCAGCTTTCCTCTAGCGGGGGGGCCCAACAATGAGCAGTTCTTC. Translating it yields CASSFPLAGGPNNEQFF.

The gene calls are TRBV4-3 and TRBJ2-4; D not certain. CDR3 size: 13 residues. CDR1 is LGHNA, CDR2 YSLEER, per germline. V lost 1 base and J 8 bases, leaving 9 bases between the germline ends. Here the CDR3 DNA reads TGCGCCAGCAGCCAAGCGGGCGAAGACATTCAGTACTTC. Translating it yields CASSQAGEDIQYF.